What follows are 11 T cell receptor beta chains derived from one specimen sequenced in a study of blood T cell repertoires in COVID-19. Data came from immunoSEQ multiplex PCR; TCRdb stores just in-frame clones and leaves some out. Of around 250,000 clones listed, 86% are singletons. The sample was peripheral blood. The receptors come from a man aged 80 or over with acute or convalescent COVID-19.

This chain joins TRBV19 and TRBJ1-5; D might be TRBD1 (6 bases). The CDR3 runs 14 residues. Germline V gene data show CDR1 as LNHDA and CDR2 as SQIVND (reference sequence). Trimming shortened V by 4 bases and J by 8 bases, and 15 bases separated the two germline ends. The CDR3 reads CASSTGQVLKPQHF. The DNA for the CDR3 is TGTGCCAGTAGTACGGGACAAGTTCTTAAGCCCCAGCATTTT.

The CDR3: CSVESGTDTQYF. DNA for the CDR3: TGCAGCGTTGAGTCGGGAACAGATACGCAGTATTTT. The chain links TRBV29-1 to TRBJ2-3; perhaps TRBD2 as D (5 bases). The CDR3 length is 12 residues. Germline V gene lookup returns CDR1 SQVTM and CDR2 ANQGSEA. Trimming removed 3 bases at V and 3 bases at J, with 7 bases between.

The chain uses TRBV7-2 and TRBJ2-7; TRBD1 matches 7 bases. The CDR3 totals 15 residues. With 1 base clipped from V and 2 bases from J, the junction kept 5 bases outside the gene matches. Germline assignment: CDR1 SGHTA and CDR2 FQGNSA. This CDR3 reads CASSLGRQGAYEQYF. The CDR3 DNA reads TGTGCCAGCAGCTTAGGTAGGCAGGGGGCCTACGAGCAGTACTTC. The variable domain in full, with the rest retrieved from reference TRBV7-2 and TRBJ2-7, is GAGVSQSPSNKVTEKGKDVELRCDPISGHTALYWYRQSLGQGLEFLIYFQGNSAPDKSGLPSDRFSAERTGGSVSTLTIQRTQQEDSAVYLCASSLGRQGAYEQYFGPGTRLTVT.

DNA for the CDR3: TGTGCCAGTGACAGGGCGGGATTGGCGAACACTGAAGCTTTCTTT. It yields the protein CASDRAGLANTEAFF. The rearrangement links TRBV19 to TRBJ1-1; TRBD1 agrees at 7 bases. Per the germline V gene, CDR1 is LNHDA and CDR2 is SQIVND (reference sequence). This CDR3 has 15 amino acids. After removal of 8 bases from V and 1 base from J, the junction contained 10 bases not matched to a gene.

The rearrangement joins TRBV28 to TRBJ2-1, with TRBD2 identical over 10 bases. J lost 2 bases, V lost 5 bases, and 6 bases had no gene match. The CDR3 spans 16 residues. From germline, CDR1 is MDHEN and CDR2 SYDVKM. The CDR3 loop is CASSTSSGGPYNEQFF. The CDR3 nucleotides read TGTGCCAGCAGTACTTCTAGCGGGGGCCCCTACAATGAGCAGTTCTTC. Full variable domain (outside the CDR3, taken from reference TRBV28 and TRBJ2-1): DVKVTQSSRYLVKRTGEKVFLECVQDMDHENMFWYRQDPGLGLRLIYFSYDVKMKEKGDIPEGYSVSREKKERFSLILESASTNQTSMYLCASSTSSGGPYNEQFFGPGTRLTVL.

The chain links TRBV2 to TRBJ1-1; D gene unclear. CDR3 length equals 11 residues. In germline, CDR1 is SNHLY, CDR2 FYNNEI. V dropped 9 bases and J dropped 2 bases, with 7 bases sitting between them. The CDR3 sequence is CARAVNTEAFF. DNA for the CDR3: TGTGCCAGGGCCGTTAACACTGAAGCTTTCTTT.

This chain uses TRBV7-2 with TRBJ1-3; possibly TRBD1 for D (5 bases). CDR3 length: 13 amino acids. Germline V gene sequence: CDR1 SGHTA, CDR2 FQGNSA. The V and J ends lost 7 bases and 4 bases respectively, with 11 bases between them. CDR3: CASTQGSGNTIYF. CDR3 DNA: TGTGCCAGCACGCAGGGTTCAGGAAACACCATATATTTT.

The chain joins TRBV2 to TRBJ1-5; 7 bases line up with TRBD1. V gave up 5 bases and J gave up 0 bases; unmatched junction bases: 4. CDR1 and CDR2 (germline): SNHLY, FYNNEI. The CDR3 length is 15 residues. Here the CDR3 DNA reads TGTGCCAGCAGTTACAGGGGACTTAGCAATCAGCCCCAGCATTTT. This codes for CASSYRGLSNQPQHF.

V is TRBV29-1 and J is TRBJ1-1; 9 bases align to TRBD1. From germline, CDR1 is SQVTM and CDR2 ANQGSEA. V lost 8 bases and J lost 4; bases outside the gene matches: 5. The length of the CDR3 is 12 residues. Here the CDR3 reads CSFGTGTTEAFF. The DNA of the CDR3 is TGCAGCTTTGGGACAGGGACCACTGAAGCTTTCTTT.

This chain uses TRBV2 with TRBJ2-5; D perhaps matches TRBD1 (5 bases). The length of the CDR3 is 11 residues. In germline, CDR1 is SNHLY, CDR2 FYNNEI. V was cut by 7 bases and J by 5 bases, with 8 bases left in between. CDR3 region: CASKGWETQYF. The CDR3 nucleotides are TGTGCCAGCAAGGGGTGGGAGACCCAGTACTTC.

The rearrangement joins TRBV10-3 to TRBJ1-6; a weak D match, TRBD1 (5 bases). The length of the CDR3 is 14 residues. V dropped 3 bases and J dropped 11 bases, with 14 bases sitting between them. Germline V gene sequence: CDR1 ENHRY, CDR2 SYGVKD. CDR3 in amino acids: CAISEGGRDPPLHF. In nucleotides, the CDR3 is TGTGCCATCAGTGAAGGCGGCAGGGATCCACCCCTCCACTTT.